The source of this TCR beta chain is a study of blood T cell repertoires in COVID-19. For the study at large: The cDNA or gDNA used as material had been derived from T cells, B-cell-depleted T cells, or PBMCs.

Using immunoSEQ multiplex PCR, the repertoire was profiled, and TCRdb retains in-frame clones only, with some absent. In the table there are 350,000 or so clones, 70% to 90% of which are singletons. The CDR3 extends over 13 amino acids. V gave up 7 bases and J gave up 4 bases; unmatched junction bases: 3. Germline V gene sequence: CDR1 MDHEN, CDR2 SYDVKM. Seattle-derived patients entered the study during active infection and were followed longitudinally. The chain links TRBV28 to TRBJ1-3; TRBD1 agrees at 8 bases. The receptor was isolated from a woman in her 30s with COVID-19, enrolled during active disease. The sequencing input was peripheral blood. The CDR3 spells CASNTGGGNTIYF. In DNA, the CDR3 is TGTGCCAGCAACACAGGGGGGGGAAACACCATATATTTT.